The next 4 T cell receptor beta chains were all read from a single sample in a study of T cells in Graves' hyperthyroidism and ophthalmopathy. It was RNA transcripts that yielded the amplified TCR beta CDR3 regions. With the HTBI primer set, the TCR CDR3 went through a first round of RT-PCR. MiXCR was run by TCRdb on the multiplex PCR reads, yielding one entry per CDR3 protein. Of fewer than 700,000 distinct CDR3 sequences listed, 15% to 20% are singletons. Sequenced material: blood. Source of these receptors: a woman aged 18 to 35 with Graves' ophthalmopathy.

The table lists this clonotype with a few counts. V gene TRBV18 combines with J gene TRBJ1-2, with D possibly being TRBD1 (5 bases). The V and J ends lost 3 bases and 8 bases respectively, with 16 bases between them. The CDR3 has 14 amino acids. Germline V gene lookup returns CDR1 KGHSH and CDR2 LQKENI. CDR3 amino acids: CASSPNQGGEGYTF. The DNA of the CDR3 is TGTGCCAGCTCACCTAATCAGGGTGGTGAGGGCTACACCTTC.

This clonotype showed up many times. The chain uses TRBV3-1 and TRBJ1-2; D is ambiguous. V gave up 5 bases and J gave up 4 bases, with 5 bases separating them. Germline V gives CDR1 LGHDT, CDR2 YNNKEL (reference sequence). The CDR3 has 11 amino acids. CDR3 sequence reads: CASSAGYGYTF. The CDR3, as DNA: TGTGCCAGCAGCGCCGGCTATGGCTACACCTTC.

The chain couples TRBV11-3 to TRBJ1-1, with 9 bases fitting TRBD1. Trimming cost V 6 bases and J 0 bases; bases outside gene matches: 11. Per the germline V gene, CDR1 is SGHNT and CDR2 is YENEEA. The CDR3 totals 17 residues. The CDR3: CASSLTGGWVMNTEAFF. The CDR3 DNA follows: TGTGCCAGCAGTCTGACAGGGGGATGGGTCATGAACACTGAAGCTTTCTTT.

This chain links TRBV27 with TRBJ2-5, with 9 nucleotides matching TRBD1. Germline V gene lookup returns CDR1 MNHEY and CDR2 SMNVEV (reference sequence). V trimming: 9 bases; J trimming: 5 bases; junction bases outside the gene matches: 7. The CDR3 loop spans 13 amino acids. CDR3 in amino acids: CASRTGVGETQYF. The CDR3 region has the DNA TGTGCCAGTCGGACAGGGGTCGGGGAGACCCAGTACTTC.